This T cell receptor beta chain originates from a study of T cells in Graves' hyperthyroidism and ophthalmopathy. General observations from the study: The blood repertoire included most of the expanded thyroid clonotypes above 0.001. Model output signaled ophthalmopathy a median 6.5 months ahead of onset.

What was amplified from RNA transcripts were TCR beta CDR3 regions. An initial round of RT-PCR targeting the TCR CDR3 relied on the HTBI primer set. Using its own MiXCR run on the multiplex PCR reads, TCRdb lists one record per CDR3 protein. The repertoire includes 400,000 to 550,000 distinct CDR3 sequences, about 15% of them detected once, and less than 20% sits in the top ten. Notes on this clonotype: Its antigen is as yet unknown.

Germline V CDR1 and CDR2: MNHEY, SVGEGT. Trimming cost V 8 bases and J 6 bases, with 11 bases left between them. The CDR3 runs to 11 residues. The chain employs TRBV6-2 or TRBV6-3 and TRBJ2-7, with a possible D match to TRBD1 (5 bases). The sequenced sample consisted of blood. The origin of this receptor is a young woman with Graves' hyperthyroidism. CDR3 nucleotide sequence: TGTGCCAGCGCGACAGCCCGCGAGCAGTACGTC. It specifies CASATAREQYV.